These T cell receptor beta chains were read from a single sample in a study of blood T cell repertoires in COVID-19. Sequenced by immunoSEQ multiplex PCR; TCRdb stores in-frame clones only, minus some. The sample has about 670,000 clones, just under 90% seen once. Sequenced material: peripheral blood. The receptors derive from a woman younger than 35 with acute or convalescent COVID-19. Both conserved end residues are part of each CDR3. A D gene is named only where the DNA matches it firmly. Rows give clone size only sometimes, using once, few, many, or a class for an expanded clone.

D	J	size	V	CDR3	DNA
TRBD2	TRBJ2-3	.	TRBV13	CASSLGRNWRGSDTQYF	TGTGCCAGCAGCTTAGGCCGTAACTGGCGGGGGTCAGATACGCAGTATTTT
.	TRBJ1-4	.	TRBV28	CASSPYMWEREVDEKLFF	TGTGCCAGCAGTCCATACATGTGGGAGAGGGAGGTAGATGAAAAACTGTTTTTT
TRBD1	TRBJ2-2	.	TRBV19	CASNAGGFGELFF	TGTGCCAGTAACGCAGGGGGCTTCGGGGAGCTGTTTTTT
TRBD1	TRBJ1-1	.	TRBV10-3	CAIRLRGRDTEAFF	TGTGCCATCAGATTGAGGGGGCGCGACACTGAAGCTTTCTTT
TRBD1	TRBJ1-2	.	TRBV30	CAWNRDRGVYGYTF	TGTGCCTGGAACAGGGACAGGGGAGTCTATGGCTACACCTTC
.	TRBJ2-5	.	TRBV9	CASSVGAGETQYF	TGTGCCAGCAGCGTAGGTGCGGGAGAGACCCAGTACTTC
.	TRBJ1-5	.	TRBV21-1	CASSKEALQRQGSNQPQHF	TGTGCCAGCAGCAAAGAAGCTTTACAGAGACAGGGAAGCAATCAGCCCCAGCATTTT
.	TRBJ2-2	once	TRBV27	CASSFLKGGATNTGELFF	TGTGCCAGCAGTTTTTTAAAGGGGGGGGCTACGAACACCGGGGAGCTGTTTTTT
TRBD1	TRBJ1-1	once	TRBV6-5	CASSVGTGAFF	TGTGCCAGCAGCGTAGGGACAGGAGCTTTCTTT
.	TRBJ1-3	.	TRBV27	CASSLQGRAGNTIYF	TGTGCCAGCAGTTTACAGGGTCGGGCTGGAAACACCATATATTTT
.	TRBJ1-5	.	TRBV27	CASSFWLGLQGNQPQHF	TGTGCCAGCAGTTTCTGGCTAGGGTTGCAGGGGAACCAGCCCCAGCATTTT
.	TRBJ1-6	.	TRBV5-1	CASSLASRQGYSPLHF	TGCGCCAGCAGCTTGGCCTCGCGGCAGGGCTATTCACCCCTCCACTTT
.	TRBJ2-3	.	TRBV6-4	CASSPLQGTDTQYF	TGTGCCAGCAGTCCCCTACAGGGTACAGATACGCAGTATTTT
.	TRBJ1-1	.	TRBV5-1	CASSYRPNTEAFF	TGCGCCAGCAGCTACAGACCTAACACTGAAGCTTTCTTT
.	TRBJ1-4	.	TRBV10-3	CAISDPDFATNEKLFF	TGTGCCATCAGTGACCCAGATTTTGCAACTAATGAAAAACTGTTTTTT
.	TRBJ2-7	.	TRBV5-6	CASSPAGTYEQYF	TGTGCCAGCAGCCCGGCCGGGACCTACGAGCAGTACTTC
.	TRBJ1-5	few	TRBV27	CASSPSGLEPQHF	TGTGCCAGCAGTCCTTCAGGGCTAGAGCCCCAGCATTTT
.	TRBJ2-4	few	TRBV19	CASRPASLTAKNIQYF	TGTGCCAGTAGACCTGCTAGCTTGACAGCCAAAAACATTCAGTACTTC
.	TRBJ1-2	.	TRBV9	CASSPVSRPDYGYTF	TGTGCCAGCAGCCCAGTGTCCAGGCCCGACTATGGCTACACCTTC
TRBD1	TRBJ1-6	.	TRBV7-9	CASSPPGQGNSPLHF	TGTGCCAGCAGTCCCCCGGGACAGGGAAATTCACCCCTCCACTTT
.	TRBJ1-1	.	TRBV7-3	CASSPSLNTEAFF	TGTGCCAGCAGCCCAAGCCTGAACACTGAAGCTTTCTTT